The 25 T cell receptor beta chains in this list originate from one sample, sequenced in a study of control samples from healthy donors and cancer patients (dated by TCRdb to 2020 to 2021). The library was obtained by the immunoSEQ multiplex PCR assay. TCRdb mirrors the immuneACCESS table, restricted to in-frame sequences. Some clones are absent from its copies; in checked studies, under half trace to an unresolved V gene, and the reason for the others is unknown. The sample table records 160,000 or so clones; about 94% of these occur just once. The top ten constitute 14% of the sample. Sequenced: PBMCs. These receptors all stem from a man in his sixties with colorectal cancer.

The chain employs TRBV10-3 and TRBJ1-5, with TRBD1 matching over 10 bases. Germline V lookup: CDR1 ENHRY, CDR2 SYGVKD. The CDR3 totals 14 residues. Trimming removed 3 bases from V and 5 bases from J; junction bases left unmatched: 1. In DNA, the CDR3 is TGTGCCATCAGTGACGGACAGGGGGATCAGCCCCAGCATTTT. This codes for CAISDGQGDQPQHF.

Note on this clone: This CDR3 is also generated by other DNA sequences in the sample. The chain has TRBV18 and TRBJ1-3; D gene uncertain. This CDR3 contains 13 residues. CDR1 and CDR2 (germline): KGHSH, LQKENI. V was trimmed by 6 bases and J by 0 bases, leaving 6 bases between them. The chain's CDR3 is CASSPGSGNTIYF. For the CDR3, the DNA is TGTGCCAGCTCTCCAGGCTCTGGAAACACCATATATTTT.

The J gene is TRBJ2-5, the V gene TRBV30; TRBD1 matches at 8 bases. The germline CDR1 and CDR2 sequences are GTSNPN and SVGIG (reference sequence). Trimming cost V 5 bases and J 4 bases; bases outside gene matches: 6. The CDR3 is 13 residues long. CDR3 in DNA: TGTGCCTGGGGTATAACAGGGGGAGAGACCCAGTACTTC. Its protein is CAWGITGGETQYF. Filled out from reference TRBV30 and TRBJ2-5, the complete variable domain reads SQTIHQWPATLVQPVGSPLSLECTVEGTSNPNLYWYRQAAGRGLQLLFYSVGIGQISSEVPQNLSASRPQDRQFILSSKKLLLSDSGFYLCAWGITGGETQYFGPGTRLLVL.

The rearrangement uses TRBV5-1 and TRBJ1-2; 11 bases line up with TRBD1. V lost 1 base to trimming and J lost 7 bases; unmatched junction nucleotides: 9. CDR1 SGHRS and CDR2 YFSETQ come from the germline V gene. The CDR3 consists of 16 residues. CDR3 sequence reads: CASSLTHQGQGVGYTF. CDR3 DNA: TGCGCCAGCAGCTTGACCCACCAGGGACAGGGGGTTGGCTACACCTTC.

This clone has only one observation. The chain carries TRBV13 and TRBJ1-4; tentatively, D is TRBD1 (6 bases). Trimming removed 0 bases at V and 4 bases at J, with 12 bases between. Germline CDR1 PRHDT, CDR2 FYEKMQ (reference sequence). The CDR3 runs 16 residues. Here the CDR3 reads CASSLGRAGVNEKLFF. As DNA, the CDR3 is TGTGCCAGCAGCTTAGGCCGGGCAGGGGTTAATGAAAAACTGTTTTTT.

In DNA form, the CDR3 reads TGTGCCAGCAGCTGGGGCAGGGGGCCCTACGAGCAGTACTTC. Residues: CASSWGRGPYEQYF. The J gene is TRBJ2-7, the V gene TRBV11-2, with 8 positions matching TRBD1. The germline CDR1 and CDR2 sequences are SGHAT and FQNNGV. With V trimmed by 4 bases and J by 2 bases, 4 bases remained unmatched. CDR3 length equals 14 residues.

This chain uses TRBV4-1 with TRBJ2-5; 9 nucleotides agree with TRBD2. The trim removed 0 bases at V and 5 bases at J, leaving 13 bases unmatched. Looked up from germline, CDR1 is MGHRA and CDR2 is YSYEKL. The CDR3 sequence is 18 residues long. The DNA of the CDR3 is TGCGCCAGCAGCCAAGATCGGGCGGGGGGGCGTGAGGGTGAGACCCAGTACTTC. This gives the protein CASSQDRAGGREGETQYF.

The CDR3 protein is CASSYSGTPGGTDTQYF. Written as DNA, the CDR3 is TGTGCCAGTAGTTACTCCGGGACACCGGGGGGCACAGATACGCAGTATTTT. V and J are TRBV19 and TRBJ2-3; D possibly uses TRBD1 or TRBD2 (6 bases each). Germline V gives CDR1 LNHDA, CDR2 SQIVND (reference sequence). The V end was cut by 5 bases, the J end by 1 base, with 19 bases between. The CDR3 is made up of 17 amino acids.

The CDR3 region is CASSIDAEGFQPQHF. DNA of the CDR3: TGTGCCAGTAGTATAGATGCGGAAGGGTTTCAGCCCCAGCATTTT. The J gene is TRBJ1-5, the V gene TRBV19; no clear D. CDR3 size: 15 residues. Trimming pared 0 bases from V and 6 bases from J, leaving 12 bases between. Germline CDR1 and CDR2: LNHDA and SQIVND (reference sequence).

The rearrangement uses TRBV5-1 and TRBJ2-7; D may be TRBD2 (5 bases). CDR1 and CDR2 from the germline V gene are SGHRS and YFSETQ. The CDR3 length is 12 residues. The ends were cut back, 4 bases at V and 6 bases at J, with 11 bases in the middle. The CDR3 here is CASSPPGSEQYF. The CDR3 DNA sequence: TGCGCCAGCAGCCCGCCGGGGTCCGAGCAGTACTTC.

This clone appeared once. The chain joins TRBV7-2 to TRBJ2-3; D unresolved. This CDR3 is built from 14 residues. The V gene lost 5 bases and the J gene lost 5 bases, with 14 bases spanning the gap. Germline CDR1 and CDR2: SGHTA and FQGNSA. CDR3 bases: TGTGCCAGCAGCCAGATGACTTCGGGAGATACGCAGTATTTT. Translation: CASSQMTSGDTQYF.

The CDR3 region is CASGRTGSLLREQYF. The CDR3 coding sequence is TGTGCCAGCGGGCGGACAGGGAGCCTTCTACGGGAGCAGTACTTC. V is TRBV27 and J is TRBJ2-7; 8 nucleotides match TRBD1. V was pared by 8 bases and J by 7 bases, with 16 bases of the junction left unmatched. Per germline, CDR1 MNHEY and CDR2 SMNVEV (reference sequence). This CDR3 contains 15 residues.

The chain has TRBV24-1 and TRBJ2-3; D possibly uses TRBD1 or TRBD2 (5 bases each). Germline loops: CDR1 KGHDR, CDR2 SFDVKD. V lost 6 bases and J lost 5, with 17 bases in between. CDR3 length: 15 residues. CDR3 sequence: CATSSPTKRGDTQYF. CDR3 DNA: TGTGCCACCAGTTCTCCGACCAAGAGGGGAGATACGCAGTATTTT.

This clone occurred once. The chain uses TRBV5-6 and TRBJ1-2; D is ambiguous. The germline gives CDR1 SGHDT, CDR2 YYEEEE. The CDR3 contains 15 residues. V was pared by 6 bases and J by 4 bases, with 19 bases between. The DNA of the CDR3 is TGTGCCAGCACCCCCATTTCATTCAAGCCCTATGGCTACACCTTC. Translated: CASTPISFKPYGYTF.

J is TRBJ1-1 and V is TRBV12-2; TRBD1, the table's D call, was not compared with the DNA. TRBV12-2 represents a pseudogene. The CDR3 extends over 16 amino acids. CDR3 residues: CASRLSPGQVNTEAFF. CDR3 in DNA: TGTGCAAGTCGCCTCTCTCCGGGACAGGTGAACACTGAAGCTTTCTTT.

The chain is built from TRBV5-1 and TRBJ1-2, with D possibly being TRBD1 (6 bases). CDR3 length: 13 amino acids. Trimming shortened V by 2 bases and J by 8 bases, and 13 bases separated the two germline ends. CDR1 is SGHRS, CDR2 YFSETQ, per germline. CDR3 residues: CASSLSGGEGYTF. CDR3 sequence (DNA): TGCGCCAGCAGCTTATCGGGGGGCGAGGGCTACACCTTC.

This chain joins TRBV5-6 and TRBJ2-5, with 7 nucleotides matching TRBD2. V lost 6 bases, J lost 5 bases, and 7 bases stayed unmatched. Germline V gives CDR1 SGHDT, CDR2 YYEEEE. This CDR3 has 13 amino acids. The CDR3 protein is CASIRAGRETQYF. CDR3 DNA sequence: TGTGCCAGCATCAGAGCGGGGAGGGAGACCCAGTACTTC.

The V call is TRBV19, the J call TRBJ1-1, with D possibly matching TRBD1 (5 bases). This CDR3 contains 16 residues. V lost 6 bases to trimming and J lost 4 bases, with 21 bases between them. The germline V gene has CDR1 LNHDA and CDR2 SQIVND (reference sequence). The DNA for the CDR3 is TGTGCCAGTAGCACACTGTCTACTCCGGGGGGCACTGAAGCTTTCTTT. It translates to CASSTLSTPGGTEAFF. Complete variable domain (other parts from reference TRBV19 and TRBJ1-1): DGGITQSPKYLFRKEGQNVTLSCEQNLNHDAMYWYRQDPGQGLRLIYYSQIVNDFQKGDIAEGYSVSREKKESFPLTVTSAQKNPTAFYLCASSTLSTPGGTEAFFGQGTRLTVV.

The chain links TRBV7-2 to TRBJ2-5; 13 nucleotides line up with TRBD2. Losses at the gene ends were 5 bases for V and 2 bases for J; bases not matched to a gene: 11. The germline gives CDR1 SGHTA, CDR2 FQGNSA. CDR3 length: 18 amino acids. The CDR3 here is CASSALAGGPSRQETQYF. CDR3 in DNA: TGTGCCAGCAGCGCACTAGCGGGGGGGCCAAGTAGGCAAGAGACCCAGTACTTC.

This clone showed up just once. The V and J genes are TRBV18 and TRBJ2-7; no clear D gene. Germline V gene data show CDR1 as KGHSH and CDR2 as LQKENI. The length of the CDR3 is 11 residues. V was cut by 2 bases and J by 6 bases, with 5 bases left in between. DNA for the CDR3: TGTGCCAGCTCACCAGGGGTCGAGCAGTACTTC. It codes for CASSPGVEQYF.

This clone was recorded only once. This chain connects TRBV6-5 to TRBJ1-1; D remains unclear. Trimming removed 4 bases from V and 0 bases from J, with 6 bases in between. Germline V gene data show CDR1 as MNHEY and CDR2 as SVGAGI. The CDR3 is 13 residues long. The CDR3: CASSSQMNTEAFF. For the CDR3, the DNA is TGTGCCAGCAGTTCGCAGATGAACACTGAAGCTTTCTTT.

This clone was seen once. The rearrangement links TRBV30 to TRBJ1-5; unclear D gene. V was shortened by 0 bases and J by 3 bases, with 12 bases between the two germline ends. From germline, CDR1 is GTSNPN and CDR2 SVGIG (reference sequence). There are 15 residues in the CDR3. Here the CDR3 reads CAWSVQTAYNQPQHF. The CDR3, as DNA: TGTGCCTGGAGTGTACAGACGGCCTACAATCAGCCCCAGCATTTT.

The chain carries TRBV28 and TRBJ1-3; TRBD1 aligns across 7 bases. Germline-derived CDR1 and CDR2 are MDHEN and SYDVKM. Trimming took 6 bases from V and 4 from J; bases not matched to a gene: 6. This CDR3 comprises 14 residues. For the CDR3, the DNA is TGTGCCAGCAGCTCGACAGGGTTCGGAAACACCATATATTTT. This encodes CASSSTGFGNTIYF.

The chain combines TRBV29-1 with TRBJ1-1; TRBD1 matches 8 bases. After removal of 4 bases from V and 8 bases from J, the junction contained 15 bases not matched to a gene. Germline V CDR1 and CDR2: SQVTM, ANQGSEA. The CDR3 is 15 amino acids. The CDR3 DNA reads TGCAGCGTTGTTCTAACAGGGGGTAGCCTCGCCGAAGCTTTCTTT. This gives the protein CSVVLTGGSLAEAFF.

The rearrangement links TRBV5-8 to TRBJ2-7; 8 bases fit TRBD1. The CDR3 is 15 amino acids. Germline CDR1 and CDR2: SGHTS and YDEGEE. J was trimmed by 7 bases and V by 3 bases; bases with no gene match: 12. The CDR3 loop is CASSWTPGQAQEQYF. DNA for the CDR3: TGTGCCAGCAGCTGGACCCCGGGACAGGCACAAGAGCAGTACTTC.